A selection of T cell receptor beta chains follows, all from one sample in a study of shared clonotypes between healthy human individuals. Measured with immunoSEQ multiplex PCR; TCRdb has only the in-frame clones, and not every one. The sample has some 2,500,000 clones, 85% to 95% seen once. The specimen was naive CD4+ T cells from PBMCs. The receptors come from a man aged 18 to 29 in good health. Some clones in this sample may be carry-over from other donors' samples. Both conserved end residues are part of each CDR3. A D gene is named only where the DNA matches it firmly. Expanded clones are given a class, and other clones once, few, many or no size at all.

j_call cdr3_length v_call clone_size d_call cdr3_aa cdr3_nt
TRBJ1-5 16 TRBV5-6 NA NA CASSLAGTANNQPQHF TGTGCCAGCAGCTTGGCCGGAACAGCTAACAATCAGCCCCAGCATTTT
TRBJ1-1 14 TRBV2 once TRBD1 CASRERQGWTEAFF TGTGCCAGCAGAGAAAGACAGGGGTGGACTGAAGCTTTCTTT
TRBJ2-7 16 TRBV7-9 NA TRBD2 CASSLAPTSGRYEQYF TGTGCCAGCAGCTTAGCTCCGACTAGCGGGAGGTACGAGCAGTACTTC
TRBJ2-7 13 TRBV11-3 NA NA CASSLGPAYEQYF TGTGCCAGCAGCTTAGGTCCAGCTTACGAGCAGTACTTC
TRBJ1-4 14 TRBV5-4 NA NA CASSLEEGSGKLFF TGTGCCAGCAGCTTGGAGGAGGGGTCGGGGAAACTGTTTTTT
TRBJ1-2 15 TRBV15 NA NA CATSGLRGTNGGYTF TGTGCCACCAGTGGGCTCAGGGGCACAAACGGTGGCTACACCTTC
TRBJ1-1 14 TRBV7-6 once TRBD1 CASSSGTGNTEAFF TGTGCCAGCAGCTCCGGGACAGGGAACACTGAAGCTTTCTTT
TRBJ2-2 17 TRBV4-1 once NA CASSQEGGGANTGELFF TGCGCCAGCAGCCAAGAGGGGGGCGGGGCGAACACCGGGGAGCTGTTTTTT
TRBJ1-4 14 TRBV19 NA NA CASRDGTVNEKLFF TGTGCCAGTAGGGATGGGACGGTGAATGAAAAACTGTTTTTT
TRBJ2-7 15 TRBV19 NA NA CASSSGPMPYYEQYF TGTGCCAGTAGTTCGGGCCCAATGCCCTACTACGAGCAGTACTTC
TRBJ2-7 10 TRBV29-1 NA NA CSVGDYEQYF TGCAGCGTAGGGGACTACGAGCAGTACTTC
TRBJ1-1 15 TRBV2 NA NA CASSDRGGGNTEAFF TGTGCCAGCAGTGATAGAGGAGGGGGTAACACTGAAGCTTTCTTT
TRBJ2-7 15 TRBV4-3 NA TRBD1 CASSQDPGQGDEQYF TGCGCCAGCAGCCAAGATCCGGGACAGGGAGACGAGCAGTACTTC
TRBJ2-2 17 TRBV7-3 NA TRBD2 CASSSPGLAGGTGELFF TGTGCCAGCAGCTCACCAGGACTAGCGGGGGGCACCGGGGAGCTGTTTTTT
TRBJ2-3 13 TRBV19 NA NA CASSIGLTDTQYF TGTGCCAGTAGTATAGGTCTCACAGATACGCAGTATTTT